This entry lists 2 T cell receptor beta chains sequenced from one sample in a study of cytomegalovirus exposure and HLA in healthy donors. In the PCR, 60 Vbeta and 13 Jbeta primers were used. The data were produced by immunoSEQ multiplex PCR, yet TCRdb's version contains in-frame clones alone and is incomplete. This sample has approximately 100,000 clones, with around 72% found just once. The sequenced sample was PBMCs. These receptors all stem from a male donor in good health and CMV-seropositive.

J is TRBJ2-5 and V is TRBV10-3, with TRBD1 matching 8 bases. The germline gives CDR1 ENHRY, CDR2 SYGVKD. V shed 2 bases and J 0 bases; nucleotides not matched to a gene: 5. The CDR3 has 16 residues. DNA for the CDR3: TGTGCCATCAGTGAGGGGCTGGGACAGGACCAAGAGACCCAGTACTTC. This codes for CAISEGLGQDQETQYF.

CDR3 in DNA: TGTGCCAGTACCCCGACCGAGGGAGAAACTGAAGCTTTCTTT. This translates into CASTPTEGETEAFF. This chain links TRBV19 with TRBJ1-1; D is undetermined. Germline lookup yields CDR1 LNHDA and CDR2 SQIVND (reference sequence). This CDR3 has 14 amino acids. V lost 7 bases, J lost 5 bases, and 17 bases lay in between.